The clone carrying this T cell receptor (beta chain) has a single count. Its antigen is not known. This same CDR3 is encoded by further DNA sequences in the sample. Use of 60 Vbeta and 13 Jbeta primers characterized the PCR. Sequenced by immunoSEQ multiplex PCR; TCRdb stores in-frame clones only, minus some. Here the sample spans about 120,000 clones, 76% being singletons. This sample was taken from a study of cytomegalovirus exposure and HLA in healthy donors. Across the whole study: Researchers previously reported finding about 110 million unique TCR beta sequences from 170 million or so T cells. Findings of the study overall: Within a later analysis, the majority of CMV-associated TCR beta chains appeared HLA-restricted. Sequence variants that were highly shared formed a cluster that was likely a sequencing artifact.

The V and J ends lost 2 bases and 1 base, in that order; junction bases with no gene match: 4. The CDR3 is 14 amino acids. Per germline, CDR1 GTSNPN and CDR2 SVGIG (reference sequence). The V gene is TRBV30, the J gene TRBJ1-1, with 7 nucleotides matching TRBD1. The sequenced material came from PBMCs. The receptor was isolated from a man aged 30 to 45 in good health and CMV-seropositive. This CDR3 is CAWSRGLTNTEAFF. In nucleotides, the CDR3 is TGTGCCTGGAGTAGGGGGCTGACGAACACTGAAGCTTTCTTT.